The 3 T cell receptor beta chains below all came from one sample that was sequenced in a study of cytomegalovirus exposure and HLA in healthy donors. PCR primers comprised 60 Vbeta and 13 Jbeta primers. Generated by immunoSEQ multiplex PCR, the TCRdb table keeps only in-frame clones and is missing some. The repertoire has under 150,000 clones, roughly 88% of them found once; the top ten carry 1.5% to 2%. Sequencing was done on a sample of PBMCs. The receptors come from a boy younger than 18 in good health and CMV-seronegative.

The chain couples TRBV2 to TRBJ2-7, with D possibly matching TRBD2 (5 bases). The CDR3 has 13 residues. The V gene lost 7 bases and the J gene lost 0 bases, with 10 bases spanning the gap. Germline CDR1 is SNHLY and CDR2 is FYNNEI. The CDR3 region has the DNA TGTGCCAGCACCCGGGGATTCTCCTACGAGCAGTACTTC. Amino acids: CASTRGFSYEQYF.

The V call is TRBV15, the J call TRBJ2-5; TRBD1 is a possible D gene (6 bases). This CDR3 has 16 residues. The germline V gene has CDR1 LNHNV and CDR2 YYDKDF (reference sequence). V was shortened by 6 bases and J by 2 bases, with 19 bases between the two germline ends. This chain's CDR3 is CATRILSQGQQETQYF. CDR3 DNA: TGTGCCACCAGGATTTTGTCACAGGGCCAGCAAGAGACCCAGTACTTC.

For the CDR3, the DNA is TGTGCCAGCAGCTCAACGGGGGCCGGGGAGCTGTTTTTT. Protein sequence: CASSSTGAGELFF. The V gene is TRBV7-9, the J gene TRBJ2-2; TRBD2 is a possible D gene (6 bases). The CDR3 extends over 13 amino acids. Trimming took 4 bases from V and 6 from J, leaving 9 bases between them. CDR1 is SEHNR, CDR2 FQNEAQ, per germline (reference sequence).